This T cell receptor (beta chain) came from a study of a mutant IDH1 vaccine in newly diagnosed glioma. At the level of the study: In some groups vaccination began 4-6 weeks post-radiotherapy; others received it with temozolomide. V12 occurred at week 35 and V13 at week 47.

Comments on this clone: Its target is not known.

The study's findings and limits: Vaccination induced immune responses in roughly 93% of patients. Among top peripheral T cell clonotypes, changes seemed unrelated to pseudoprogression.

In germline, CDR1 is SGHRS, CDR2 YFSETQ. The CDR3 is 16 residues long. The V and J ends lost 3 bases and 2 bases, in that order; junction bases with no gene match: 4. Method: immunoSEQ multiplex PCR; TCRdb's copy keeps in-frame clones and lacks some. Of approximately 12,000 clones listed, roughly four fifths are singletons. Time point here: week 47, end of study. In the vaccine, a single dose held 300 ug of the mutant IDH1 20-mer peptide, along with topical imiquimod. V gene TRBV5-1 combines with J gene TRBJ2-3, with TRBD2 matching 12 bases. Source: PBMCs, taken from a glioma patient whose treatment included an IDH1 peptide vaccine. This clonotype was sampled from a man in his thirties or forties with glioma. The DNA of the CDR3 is TGCGCCAGCAGCTCGGGGACTAGCGGGTTCACAGATACGCAGTATTTT. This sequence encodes CASSSGTSGFTDTQYF.